This TCR beta chain was profiled in a study of siplizumab effects on memory and regulatory T cells. Notes on the study in general: The study did not confirm that proliferating Tregs from siplizumab cultures were suppressive. Just a small share of alloreactive clones was traced back to unstimulated subsets. Siplizumab, the agent tested, significantly reduced alloreactive sequences traceable to unstimulated CD4+ memory cells. Naive T cells seemed more diverse than memory cells and seemed major alloresponse contributors.

The protocol was immunoSEQ multiplex PCR, while the TCRdb copy is restricted to in-frame clones and leaves out a portion. The sample holds roughly 100,000 clones, approximately 94% seen once. The V gene end was trimmed by 2 bases and the J gene end by 2 bases; junction bases not matched to a gene: 7. Germline V lookup: CDR1 SGHDT, CDR2 YYEEEE. The CDR3 sequence is 15 residues long. Of note for this clone: Its antigen is unidentified.

Sequences were obtained from CD8+ T cells sorted from blood. The receptor's source is a human donor in good health. This chain joins TRBV5-6 and TRBJ2-7, with 7 bases matching TRBD2. The CDR3 region has the DNA TGTGCCAGCAGCTTTTCCGGGGGGACGGCCTACGAGCAGTACTTC. Encoded protein: CASSFSGGTAYEQYF.